This T cell receptor beta chain was identified in a study of graft-versus-host responses after intestinal transplantation (dated by TCRdb to the early 2020s). Looking at the study overall: Recipients received multivisceral, liver-intestinal, or isolated intestinal transplants. All recipients received anti-thymocyte globulin induction followed by maintenance tacrolimus and steroids for roughly 3 years. Graft-versus-host and host-versus-graft alloreactive T cell clones were tracked in the graft, circulation and bone marrow after intestinal transplantation using bulk TCR-beta CDR3 sequencing. To identify alloreactive clones, pre-transplant mixed lymphocyte reaction products were sequenced and compared with unstimulated pre-transplant donor and recipient T cells. The cohort enrolled 24 intestinal transplant recipients, one of whom was a retransplant, and 3 patients without pretransplant specimens were excluded. A peak of at least 4% donor T cells among recipient peripheral blood mononuclear cells was the definition used for donor T cell macrochimerism. Samples from a few later patients were sequenced in-house on an Illumina MiSeq with MiXCR processing rather than by the commercial service. Findings and caveats that apply to the study as a whole: In patients with donor T cell macrochimerism, the allografts had high GvH to HvG T cell clonal ratios. GvH clones turned up in recipient bone marrow, with some appearing earlier in ileal mucosa or blood, a pattern consistent with an intestinal mucosal origin. The conclusions were limited by the relatively low number and heterogeneity of the intestinal transplant patients. Peak levels of circulating GvH clones were associated with declines in HvG clones early after transplant.

V has 4 bases trimmed and J has 1 base trimmed; junction bases matching no gene number 10. The CDR3 starts with the cysteine, ends with the phenylalanine, and has 16 residues. Only the CDR3 DNA stays, 48 bases, in frame from base 1. The germline V gene provides CDR1 MNHNS and CDR2 SASEGT. A word on this clone: The clone's antigen remains unknown. Base qualities were left out, and no much larger clone turns up one base away.

In the first month after transplant, blood samples were collected up to 4 times, and after that at least monthly when available. Library creation used the immunoSEQ multiplex PCR assay. For most patients, genomic DNA was subjected to high-throughput TCR-beta CDR3 sequencing by Adaptive Biotechnologies. The original pipeline was this. Adaptive's ImmunoSEQ software supplied the TCR sequencing data for around 19 patients, while MiXCR and VDJtools were used to process a few other patients. Because the origin of CDR3 nucleotide sequences shared between donor and recipient could not be assigned, those sequences were removed. At least 2-fold expansion over unstimulated cells and a minimum CFSE-low frequency of 0.002% (template counts) or 0.001% (read counts) were required for clones to be classified as alloreactive. Mappable clones were those detected in sequenced pre-transplant spleen, lymph node, or MLR CFSE-low populations of the donor or recipient. The cumulative frequency of alloreactive clones was calculated as a percentage of all sequences, weighted by copy number. The table was pulled from immuneACCESS by TCRdb, which kept in-frame rearrangements only. Such tables lose some clones; where checked, under half of the loss comes from unresolved V genes, and the rest has no known cause. Clone size and the V and J calls come from that table; the DNA yielded D and trimming. The sample table shows roughly 50,000 clones, and roughly nine tenths are seen once. The top ten clonotypes cover approximately 5.5% of the sample.

Material: PBMCs, obtained roughly 660 days after intestinal transplant. The TCR was taken from a human patient who received an intestinal transplant, so some T cells may come from the graft donor. The rearrangement combines TRBV6-1 with TRBJ2-7; 7 bases in the junction line up with TRBD2. CDR3 sequence: CASSAVGDGGSYEQYF. The nucleotide sequence reads TGTGCCAGCAGTGCCGTGGGGGACGGGGGGTCCTACGAGCAGTACTTC.